The present TCR beta chain was sequenced within a study of Ad26.COV2.S vaccination and SARS-CoV-2 variants. Points from the study as a whole: Responses of spike-specific T cells (both CD8+ and CD4+) reportedly showed substantial breadth after vaccination. Vaccine and placebo recipients had comparable breadth of non-spike TCRs.

This clone was seen a handful of times. As yet, its antigen is unknown. Sample treatment: about 20 received Ad26.COV2.S at low or high dose, single or two shots; roughly five received placebo; per-sample allocation not given. Specimen acquisition occurred on day 63 following the initial vaccine or placebo injection. In the vaccine, an Ad26 vector expressed the SARS-CoV-2 spike of the Wuhan strain. TCRdb's copy holds only in-frame clones and misses some; the assay was immunoSEQ multiplex PCR. The sample lists approximately 400,000 clones, about 85% seen once, with 3.3% in the top ten. This TCR derives from a person between 18 and 59 years old who received the Ad26.COV2.S COVID-19 vaccine or a placebo. The source was peripheral blood, collected in a trial of Ad26.COV2.S vaccine versus placebo.

The CDR3 is CAWAPRRVRNTEAFF. The CDR3 bases are TGTGCCTGGGCGCCCCGCCGGGTGCGGAACACTGAAGCTTTCTTT. This rearrangement joins TRBV30 to TRBJ1-1; D gene ambiguous. V lost 5 bases, J lost 1 base, and 17 bases lay in between. Germline values: CDR1 GTSNPN, CDR2 SVGIG (reference sequence). This CDR3 comprises 15 residues.